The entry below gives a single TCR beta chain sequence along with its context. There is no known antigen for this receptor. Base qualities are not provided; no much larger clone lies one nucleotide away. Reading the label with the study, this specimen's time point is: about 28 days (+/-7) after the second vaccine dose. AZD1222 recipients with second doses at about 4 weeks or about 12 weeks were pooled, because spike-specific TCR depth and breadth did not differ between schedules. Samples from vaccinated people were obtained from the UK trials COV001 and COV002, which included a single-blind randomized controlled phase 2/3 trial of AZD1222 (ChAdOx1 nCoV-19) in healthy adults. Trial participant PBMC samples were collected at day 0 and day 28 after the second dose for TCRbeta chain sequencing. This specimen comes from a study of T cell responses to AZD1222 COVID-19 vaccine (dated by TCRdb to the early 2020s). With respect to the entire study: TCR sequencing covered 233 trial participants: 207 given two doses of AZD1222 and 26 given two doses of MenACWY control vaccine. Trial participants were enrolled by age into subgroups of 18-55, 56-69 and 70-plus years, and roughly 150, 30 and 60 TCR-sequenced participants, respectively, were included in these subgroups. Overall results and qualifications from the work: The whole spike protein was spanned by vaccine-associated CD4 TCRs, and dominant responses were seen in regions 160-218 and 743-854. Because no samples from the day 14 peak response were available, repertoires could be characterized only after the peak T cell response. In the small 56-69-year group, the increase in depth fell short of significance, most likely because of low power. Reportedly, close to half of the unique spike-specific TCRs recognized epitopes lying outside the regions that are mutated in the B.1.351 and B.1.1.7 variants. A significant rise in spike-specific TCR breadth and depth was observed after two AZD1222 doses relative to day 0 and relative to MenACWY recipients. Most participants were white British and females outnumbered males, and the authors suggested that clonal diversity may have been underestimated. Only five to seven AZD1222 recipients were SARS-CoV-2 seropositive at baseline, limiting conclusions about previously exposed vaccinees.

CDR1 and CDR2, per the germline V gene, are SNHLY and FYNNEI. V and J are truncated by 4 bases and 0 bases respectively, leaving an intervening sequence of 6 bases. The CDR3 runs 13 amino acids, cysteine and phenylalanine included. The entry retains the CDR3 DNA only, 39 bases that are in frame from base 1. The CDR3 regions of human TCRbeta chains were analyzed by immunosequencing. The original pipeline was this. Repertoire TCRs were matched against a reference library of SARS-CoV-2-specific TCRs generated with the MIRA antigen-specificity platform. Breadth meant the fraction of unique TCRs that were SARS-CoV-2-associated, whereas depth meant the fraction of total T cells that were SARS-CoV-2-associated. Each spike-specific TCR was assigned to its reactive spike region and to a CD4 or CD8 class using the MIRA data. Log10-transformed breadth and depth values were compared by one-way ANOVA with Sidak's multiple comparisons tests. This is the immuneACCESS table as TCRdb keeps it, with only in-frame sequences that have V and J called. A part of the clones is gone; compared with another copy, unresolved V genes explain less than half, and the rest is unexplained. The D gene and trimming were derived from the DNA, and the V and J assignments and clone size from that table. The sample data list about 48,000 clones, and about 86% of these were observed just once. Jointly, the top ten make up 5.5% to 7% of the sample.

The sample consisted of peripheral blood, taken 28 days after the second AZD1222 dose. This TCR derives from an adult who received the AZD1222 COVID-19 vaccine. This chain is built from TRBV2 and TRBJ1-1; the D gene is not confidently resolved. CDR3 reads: CASSGTLNTEAFF. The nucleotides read TGTGCCAGCAGTGGGACCCTGAACACTGAAGCTTTCTTT.